This passage covers 8 T cell receptor beta chains from one sample sequenced in a study of shared clonotypes between healthy human individuals (dated by TCRdb to 2020 to 2022). Libraries came from the immunoSEQ multiplex PCR assay. TCRdb's version of the immuneACCESS table is confined to in-frame rearrangements and falls short of the full clone set. An unresolved V gene accounts for under half of the shortfall where checked; the remainder is of unknown origin. The sample profile shows some 470,000 clones; about 82% of them were found once. Of the sample, over 10% is held by the ten largest clones. Sequencing used PBMCs. These receptor sequences come from a woman in her 40s in good health. Some clones in this sample may be carry-over from other donors' samples.

This sequence joins TRBV27 and TRBJ2-1; no firm D call. Deletions cut 5 bases from V and 4 bases from J, with 21 bases between. CDR3 length equals 17 residues. The germline gives CDR1 MNHEY, CDR2 SMNVEV (reference sequence). CDR3 sequence (DNA): TGTGCCAGCAGTCCCGGCTTTGCCGGCGCGGTATACAATGAGCAGTTCTTC. Amino acids: CASSPGFAGAVYNEQFF.

There are a few counts of this clone. The chain has TRBV14 and TRBJ1-2; no clear D gene. Trimming removed 1 base at V and 8 bases at J, with 17 bases between. The germline V gene has CDR1 SGHDN and CDR2 FVKESK. The CDR3 covers 15 residues. CDR3 nucleotide sequence: TGTGCCAGCAGCCAAGCCGTGAATCCGACGTTCGGCTACACCTTC. Its protein product is CASSQAVNPTFGYTF.

The V call is TRBV2, the J call TRBJ1-2; tentative D call: TRBD1 (5 bases). CDR1 is SNHLY, CDR2 FYNNEI, per germline. The V and J ends lost 8 bases and 4 bases respectively, with 32 bases between them. There are 19 residues in the CDR3. The CDR3 protein is CASPRLEGRSPWSGYGYTF. The CDR3 nucleotides are TGTGCCAGCCCAAGGCTGGAGGGGCGGAGCCCCTGGTCCGGCTATGGCTACACCTTC.

This clone was observed once. This chain links TRBV18 with TRBJ2-7; D is undetermined. V lost 0 bases and J 3 bases, leaving 15 bases between the germline ends. Germline V gene data show CDR1 as KGHSH and CDR2 as LQKENI. This CDR3 spans 16 amino acids. CDR3 nucleotides: TGTGCCAGCTCACCACCGTTGTCACTTGGGAACTACGAGCAGTACTTC. It yields the protein CASSPPLSLGNYEQYF.

Points on this clone: A read error likely explains this, since a far larger clone differs by one base. This rearrangement joins TRBV7-2 to TRBJ1-3; D remains unclear. The CDR3 sequence is 12 residues long. Trimming removed 1 base at V and 4 bases at J, with 2 bases between. CDR1 and CDR2 (germline): SGHTA, FQGNSA. The CDR3 DNA is TGTGCCAGCAGCTTAGACGGAAACACCATATATTTT. Translated, it gives CASSLDGNTIYF.

This chain joins TRBV5-1 and TRBJ2-5; perhaps TRBD2 as D (5 bases). V lost 4 bases and J 5 bases, leaving 15 bases between the germline ends. Germline V gene lookup returns CDR1 SGHRS and CDR2 YFSETQ. This CDR3 has 14 amino acids. This CDR3 is CASSQVYRGETQYF. CDR3 bases: TGCGCCAGCAGCCAGGTGTACAGAGGGGAGACCCAGTACTTC.

This rearrangement joins TRBV11-3 to TRBJ2-3; 7 bases align to TRBD1. The germline gives CDR1 SGHNT, CDR2 YENEEA. V shed 4 bases, J shed 4 bases, and the junction held 2 bases outside the gene matches. The CDR3 has 13 amino acids. CDR3 bases: TGTGCCAGCAGCTACAGGGGCGCAGATACGCAGTATTTT. Protein sequence: CASSYRGADTQYF.

A single count supports this clone. The J gene is TRBJ1-2, the V gene TRBV4-1, with 11 bases fitting TRBD1. The V and J ends lost 4 bases and 0 bases, in that order; junction bases with no gene match: 4. Germline assignment: CDR1 MGHRA and CDR2 YSYEKL. The CDR3 covers 16 residues. The CDR3 DNA reads as TGCGCCAGCAGCCGGGGACAGGGGGTAGCTAACTATGGCTACACCTTC. It codes for CASSRGQGVANYGYTF.